This T cell receptor beta chain is drawn from a study of post-analysis software for immune sequencing data. The wider study: As for disease course, relapsing-remitting, secondary progressive and progressive-relapsing multiple sclerosis were all included.

CDR3 length: 15 amino acids. Germline V gives CDR1 SGHTA, CDR2 FQGNSA. Germline trimming cut 4 bases from V and 5 bases from J; bases unmatched to any gene: 3. A word on this clonotype: Its cognate antigen is unknown.

Incorporated into the TCR beta cDNA libraries were unique molecular identifiers, which served to reduce PCR and sequencing biases. The source material, 1 to 10 million T cells, gave rise to 500,000 or so cDNA molecules. TCRdb reanalysed the PCR reads using MiXCR and keeps one entry per CDR3 protein. The table has hundreds of thousands of distinct CDR3 sequences, 59% seen once. General study findings and limits: When patients were compared with controls, about five TRBV segments were more frequent, TRBV5-6, TRBV5-1 and TRBV20-1 among them.

Sequencing input: blood. This TCR came from a girl between 2 and 10 years old with multiple sclerosis. This chain connects TRBV7-2 to TRBJ2-1, with 12 bases identical to TRBD2. The DNA of the CDR3 is TGTGCCAGCAGCTCTAGCGGGGGGGATAACAATGAGCAGTTCTTC. This codes for CASSSSGGDNNEQFF.